Listed below are T cell receptor beta chains from one sample, sequenced in a study of molecular identifiers for immune sequencing clone quantification. Each CDR3 protein gets one entry after TCRdb re-called the PCR reads with MiXCR. The sample has 250,000 to 400,000 distinct CDR3 sequences; around a fifth are singletons. Sequencing was carried out using naive CD8+ T cells from blood, with Jurkat cell RNA spiked in. The source of these receptors is a human donor in good health. Some libraries in this study had Jurkat cell RNA spiked in. CDR3s include the opening cysteine and the closing phenylalanine or tryptophan. Each record gives: clone size, D gene, J gene, V gene, CDR3 DNA, CDR3 protein. The D gene is left open where the match is weak. For some rows the clone size is stated as once, few or many, or as a class when expanded; others skip it.

size: few
D: TRBD1
J: TRBJ2-7
V: TRBV4-3
DNA: TGCGCCAGCAGCCCGGACAGGGGTTTTTACGAGCAGTACTTC
CDR3: CASSPDRGFYEQYF

size: many
D: -
J: TRBJ1-1
V: TRBV9
DNA: TGTGCCAGCAGCGTAGGTGGGGTGAACACTGAAGCTTTCTTT
CDR3: CASSVGGVNTEAFF

size: many
D: TRBD2
J: TRBJ2-3
V: TRBV20-1
DNA: TGCAGTGCTAGGCGGACTAGCGGGAGCACAGATACGCAGTATTTT
CDR3: CSARRTSGSTDTQYF

size: many
D: -
J: TRBJ1-1
V: TRBV29-1
DNA: TGCAGCGTTGAAGATTTATGGGGGCGGGACACTGAAGCTTTCTTT
CDR3: CSVEDLWGRDTEAFF

size: many
D: -
J: TRBJ1-5
V: TRBV25-1
DNA: TGTGCCAGCAGTGAATGGGGAAGCAATCAGCCCCAGCATTTT
CDR3: CASSEWGSNQPQHF

size: many
D: TRBD1
J: TRBJ2-3
V: TRBV6-5
DNA: TGTGCCAGCAGTTACGGGACAGGAGGGGACACAGATACGCAGTATTTT
CDR3: CASSYGTGGDTDTQYF

size: once
D: -
J: TRBJ2-5
V: TRBV5-6
DNA: TGTGCCAGCAGCTTTTCCAGGGAACTACAAGAGACCCAGTACTTC
CDR3: CASSFSRELQETQYF

size: many
D: -
J: TRBJ2-7
V: TRBV9
DNA: TGTGCCAGCAGCCCCAACACACCTGGGGACGAGCAGTACTTC
CDR3: CASSPNTPGDEQYF

size: few
D: TRBD2
J: TRBJ2-3
V: TRBV7-9
DNA: TGTGCCAGCAGCTTGCTAGCGGGACACACAGATACGCAGTATTTT
CDR3: CASSLLAGHTDTQYF

size: many
D: TRBD2
J: TRBJ2-2
V: TRBV9
DNA: TGTGCCAGCAGCGCCGGTCTAGCGGGGGAGGACACCGGGGAGCTGTTTTTT
CDR3: CASSAGLAGEDTGELFF

size: many
D: TRBD1
J: TRBJ1-5
V: TRBV29-1
DNA: TGCAGCGTTGAAGTGGAGGGGGCAAGTCAGCCCCAGCATTTT
CDR3: CSVEVEGASQPQHF

size: many
D: TRBD2
J: TRBJ2-1
V: TRBV29-1
DNA: TGCAGCGTTGAAGAACGGTGGTCTAGCGGGAGAAGCAATGAGCAGTTCTTC
CDR3: CSVEERWSSGRSNEQFF

size: many
D: -
J: TRBJ2-6
V: TRBV21-1
DNA: TGTGCCAGCAGCGCCCAAGATAGGGGGACAGAGACTCAGTATCAAGGGGCCAACGTCCTGACTTTC
CDR3: CASSAQDRGTETQYQGANVLTF

size: many
D: TRBD1
J: TRBJ1-3
V: TRBV28
DNA: TGTGCCAGCAGTTTATTATTGGGACAGGGGGTATCGGGAAACACCATATATTTT
CDR3: CASSLLLGQGVSGNTIYF

size: -
D: -
J: TRBJ1-5
V: TRBV3-1
DNA: TGTGCCAGCAGCCCCATGCAGGGACCCCAGCCCCAGCATTTT
CDR3: CASSPMQGPQPQHF

size: once
D: TRBD2
J: TRBJ2-7
V: TRBV4-2
DNA: TGTGCCAGCAGCCATGGGGCCGGGACTAACTACGAGCAGTACTTC
CDR3: CASSHGAGTNYEQYF

size: many
D: -
J: TRBJ1-5
V: TRBV7-8
DNA: TGTGCCAGCAGCTTAGGGGCTAGCAATCAGCCCCAGCATTTT
CDR3: CASSLGASNQPQHF

size: -
D: -
J: TRBJ1-1
V: TRBV4-1
DNA: TGCGCCAGCAGCCAATGGGACCCCCAGAACACTGAAGCTTTCTTT
CDR3: CASSQWDPQNTEAFF